The clone carrying this T cell receptor beta chain was recorded only once. Its matching antigen is unknown. Unique molecular identifiers were incorporated when the TCRbeta library was constructed. TCRdb ran MiXCR on the PCR reads and lists one entry per CDR3 protein. The repertoire consists of roughly 790,000 distinct CDR3 sequences, with approximately 15% occurring once and the leading ten covering around 5%. This sample was included in a study of T-cell reconstitution after alpha-beta-depleted transplantation in children. Notes on the study in general: Several patients had high TCRbeta diversity at day 60; it came from surviving recipient T cells and thymic progenitors. A year had passed since transplant, and T-cell counts and diversity by then came mostly from newly produced T cells. At around two months after transplant, the alpha-beta T cells were reportedly derived from several hundred expanded clones that came from non-depleted graft cells.

V was pared by 2 bases and J by 3 bases, with 8 bases between. The CDR3 is made up of 14 amino acids. Per germline, CDR1 MNHEY and CDR2 SVGEGT. The material was PBMCs, mostly from graft donor cells, obtained 360 days after TCRalphabeta/CD19-depleted stem cell transplant. The chain carries TRBV6-2 or TRBV6-3 and TRBJ2-1; tentatively, D is TRBD1 (5 bases). The sequence came from a male patient younger than 18 who had a stem cell transplant for acute lymphoblastic leukemia, so the T cells may come from the graft donor. CDR3 in DNA: TGTGCCAGCAGTTACGGACACCTCTACAATGAGCAGTTCTTC. It encodes CASSYGHLYNEQFF.